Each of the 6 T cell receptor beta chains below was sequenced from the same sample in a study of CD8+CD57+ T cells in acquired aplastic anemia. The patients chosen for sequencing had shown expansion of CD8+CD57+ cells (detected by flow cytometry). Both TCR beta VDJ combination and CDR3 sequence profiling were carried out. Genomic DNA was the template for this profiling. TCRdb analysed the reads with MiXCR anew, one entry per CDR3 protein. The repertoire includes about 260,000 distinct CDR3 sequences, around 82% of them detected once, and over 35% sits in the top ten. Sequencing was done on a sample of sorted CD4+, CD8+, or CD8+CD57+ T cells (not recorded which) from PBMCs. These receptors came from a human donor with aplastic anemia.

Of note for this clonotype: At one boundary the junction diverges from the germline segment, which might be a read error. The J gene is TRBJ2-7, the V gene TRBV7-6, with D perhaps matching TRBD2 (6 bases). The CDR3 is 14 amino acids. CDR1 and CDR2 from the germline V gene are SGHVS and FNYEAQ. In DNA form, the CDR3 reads TGTGCCAGCAGCTTAGGGTCAGGGACTGAAGCTTTGTTTTTC. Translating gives CASSLGSGTEALFF.

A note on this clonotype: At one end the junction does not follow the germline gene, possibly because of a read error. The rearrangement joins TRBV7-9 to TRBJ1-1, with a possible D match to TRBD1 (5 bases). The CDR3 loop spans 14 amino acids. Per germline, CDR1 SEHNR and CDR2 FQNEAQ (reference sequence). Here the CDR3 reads CATSPPGTDTEAFF. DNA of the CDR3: TGTGCCACCAGCCCGCCCGGGACCGACACTGAAGCTTTCTTT.

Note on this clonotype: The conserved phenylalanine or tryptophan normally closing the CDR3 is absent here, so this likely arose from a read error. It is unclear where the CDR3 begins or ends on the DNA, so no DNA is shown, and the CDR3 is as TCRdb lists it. The chain's CDR3 is CASQRARNILAQ. V gene TRBV9 combines with J gene TRBJ2-4; TRBD2 is taken as the D call from the table, unchecked against the DNA. Germline CDR1 is SGDLS and CDR2 is YYNGEE. The CDR3 sequence runs 12 residues, both termini included.

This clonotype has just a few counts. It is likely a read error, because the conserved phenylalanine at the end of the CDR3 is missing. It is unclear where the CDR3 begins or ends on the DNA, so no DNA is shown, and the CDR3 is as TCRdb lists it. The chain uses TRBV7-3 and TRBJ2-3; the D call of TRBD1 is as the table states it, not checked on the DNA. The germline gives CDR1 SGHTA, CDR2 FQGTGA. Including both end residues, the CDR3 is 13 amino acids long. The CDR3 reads CASSDDRGDPTSS.

CDR3: CASSVGGAGYGYTF. As DNA, the CDR3 is TGTGCCAGCAGCGTCGGGGGCGCAGGCTATGGCTACACCTTC. The J gene is TRBJ1-2, the V gene TRBV7-8; possible D gene TRBD1, 6 bases. The germline V and J ends were trimmed by 5 bases and 4 bases, with 14 bases remaining between them. The CDR3 runs to 14 residues. Per the germline V gene, CDR1 is SGHVS and CDR2 is FQNEAQ.

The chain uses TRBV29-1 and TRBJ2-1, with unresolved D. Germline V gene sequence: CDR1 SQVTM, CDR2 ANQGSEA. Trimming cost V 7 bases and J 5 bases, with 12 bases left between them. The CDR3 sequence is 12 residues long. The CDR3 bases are TGCAGCGGTGGACCTCTGGACAATGAGCAGTTCTTC. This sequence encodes CSGGPLDNEQFF.